These 9 T cell receptor beta chains share one sample of origin, sequenced in a study of T cell responses to AZD1222 COVID-19 vaccine. Clones were sequenced by immunoSEQ multiplex PCR, and TCRdb holds only the in-frame ones, with some missing. The data contain 80,000 to 90,000 clones, about 88% of them singletons. The sequenced sample was peripheral blood, obtained on day 0 of AZD1222 vaccination. Every receptor here comes from an adult in good health.

This chain links TRBV10-1 with TRBJ1-6, with 7 bases fitting TRBD1. Per germline, CDR1 WNHNN and CDR2 SYGVQD (reference sequence). The CDR3 sequence is 13 residues long. V was pared by 10 bases and J by 8 bases, with 8 bases of the junction left unmatched. Here the CDR3 DNA reads TGCGCCACCCAACGACAGGGAGATTCACCCCTCCACTTT. It is translated as CATQRQGDSPLHF.

The chain employs TRBV5-1 and TRBJ1-4, with TRBD1 matching 7 bases. Germline V CDR1 and CDR2: SGHRS, YFSETQ. Germline trimming cut 4 bases from V and 3 bases from J; bases unmatched to any gene: 6. The CDR3 runs 15 residues. This CDR3 is CASSIDRAANEKLFF. DNA of the CDR3: TGCGCCAGCAGCATAGACAGGGCGGCTAATGAAAAACTGTTTTTT.

J is TRBJ1-1 and V is TRBV12-3 or TRBV12-4; no reliable D call. Trimming pared 6 bases from V and 3 bases from J, leaving 8 bases between. The CDR3 is made up of 12 amino acids. CDR3 sequence: CASRGMDTEAFF. DNA of the CDR3: TGTGCCAGCAGGGGGATGGACACTGAAGCTTTCTTT.

The chain has TRBV18 and TRBJ2-5, with D possibly TRBD1 on 6 matching bases. CDR1 is KGHSH, CDR2 LQKENI, per germline. The CDR3 totals 15 residues. The V and J ends lost 3 bases and 4 bases respectively, with 15 bases between them. The CDR3 bases are TGTGCCAGCTCACCCCCAGGACAGTACCGAGAGACCCAGTACTTC. Translation: CASSPPGQYRETQYF.

The chain links TRBV10-1 to TRBJ2-1; the D gene is possibly TRBD2 (6 bases). The CDR3 runs to 15 residues. Trimming cost V 2 bases and J 10 bases, with 18 bases left between them. Germline assignment: CDR1 WNHNN and CDR2 SYGVQD (reference sequence). The CDR3 DNA reads as TGCGCCAGCAGTGAGACCCGGAGGGCCCCTCAGGAGCAGTTCTTC. Translated: CASSETRRAPQEQFF.

The chain is built from TRBV10-3 and TRBJ1-6; D not resolved. V was shortened by 0 bases and J by 2 bases, with 8 bases between the two germline ends. CDR3 size: 16 residues. Looked up from germline, CDR1 is ENHRY and CDR2 is SYGVKD. CDR3 sequence reads: CAISESEGAYNSPLHF. The CDR3, as DNA: TGTGCCATCAGTGAGTCGGAGGGTGCCTATAATTCACCCCTCCACTTT.

V usage is TRBV11-2 and J usage is TRBJ1-1; 7 positions agree with TRBD1. From germline, CDR1 is SGHAT and CDR2 FQNNGV. The CDR3 runs to 14 residues. After removal of 8 bases from V and 2 bases from J, the junction contained 8 bases not matched to a gene. This CDR3 is CASLRDRTNTEAFF. CDR3 nucleotides: TGTGCCAGCCTTAGGGACAGAACTAACACTGAAGCTTTCTTT.

CDR3 residues: CASSILAGPLQYF. The CDR3 DNA reads as TGTGCCAGTAGTATATTAGCGGGGCCCTTGCAGTATTTT. The chain recombines TRBV19 with TRBJ2-3, with 8 bases that match TRBD2. Germline V CDR1 and CDR2: LNHDA, SQIVND (reference sequence). With 2 bases clipped from V and 11 bases from J, the junction kept 6 bases outside the gene matches. CDR3 length equals 13 residues.

This rearrangement joins TRBV7-9 to TRBJ1-4, with D possibly being TRBD1 (6 bases). Germline V gives CDR1 SEHNR, CDR2 FQNEAQ (reference sequence). The CDR3 extends over 15 amino acids. V shed 4 bases and J shed 8 bases, with 17 bases lying between them. Written as DNA, the CDR3 is TGTGCCAGCAGCTGGGCCGGGGGGCCAGAAGAAAAACTGTTTTTT. The encoded protein is CASSWAGGPEEKLFF. The full variable domain, its missing parts supplied by reference TRBV7-9 and TRBJ1-4, is DTGVSQNPRHKITKRGQNVTFRCDPISEHNRLYWYRQTLGQGPEFLTYFQNEAQLEKSRLLSDRFSAERPKGSFSTLEIQRTEQGDSAMYLCASSWAGGPEEKLFFGSGTQLSVL.